This TCR beta chain comes out of a study of blood T cell repertoires in COVID-19. Study-level information: Sample material is recorded as cDNA or gDNA derived from T cells, B-cell-depleted T cells, or PBMCs.

From germline, CDR1 is MNHEY and CDR2 SVGAGI. Trimming stripped 6 bases from V and 4 bases from J, with 18 bases between. This CDR3 comprises 15 residues. Original methodology: It was from reference gene primer amplification that nucleated cell counts were estimated. Libraries were prepared by immunoSEQ multiplex PCR; TCRdb keeps only in-frame clonotypes and omits some of them. V, J and clone size derive from that table, while D and trimming were established from the DNA sequence. In the table there are about 180,000 clones, around 86% of which are singletons. This clonotype was sampled from a woman between 25 and 40 years old with active or convalescent COVID-19. The chain combines TRBV6-5 with TRBJ1-1, with D uncertain. Source material: peripheral blood. CDR3 in amino acids: CASSRNSLAGTEAFF. CDR3 sequence (DNA): TGTGCCAGCAGCCGTAATAGTTTGGCGGGCACTGAAGCTTTCTTT.